The rows below give T cell receptor beta chains drawn from one sample of a study of T-cell reconstitution after alpha-beta-depleted transplantation in children. MiXCR, run by TCRdb on the PCR reads, gives a single entry per CDR3 protein. The data hold approximately 650,000 distinct CDR3 sequences, with roughly 14% observed a single time. The starting material was PBMCs, obtained before TCRalphabeta/CD19-depleted stem cell transplant. All receptors come from a girl between 2 and 10 years old with congenital amegakaryocytic thrombocytopenia, due to receive a stem cell transplant. Both conserved end residues are part of each CDR3. D genes are given only for firm matches. Clone size is shown for a subset of rows, as once, few, many or a class of expanded clone.

NA TRBJ2-1 TRBV24-1 NA CATSDFAPGRHEQFF TGTGCCACCAGTGATTTCGCCCCTGGGCGTCATGAGCAGTTCTTC
many TRBJ2-1 TRBV29-1 NA CSVEGPRAGSYNEQFF TGCAGCGTTGAGGGTCCGAGGGCCGGCTCCTACAATGAGCAGTTCTTC
many TRBJ2-7 TRBV5-1 TRBD2 CASFDRASASGSRDEQYF TGCGCCAGCTTCGACAGGGCGTCGGCTAGCGGGAGTCGAGACGAGCAGTACTTC
many TRBJ2-1 TRBV20-1 NA CSAREDPVNEQFF TGCAGTGCTAGAGAGGACCCCGTCAATGAGCAGTTCTTC
many TRBJ2-7 TRBV12-3/TRBV12-4 TRBD1 CASNALGQGLYEQYF TGTGCCAGCAACGCCCTTGGACAGGGCCTCTACGAGCAGTACTTC
few TRBJ2-7 TRBV5-1 NA CASSLEAVIGGYEQYF TGCGCCAGCAGCTTGGAGGCGGTCATAGGGGGCTACGAGCAGTACTTC
NA TRBJ1-5 TRBV20-1 TRBD1 CSARALRTGGNQPQHF TGCAGTGCTAGAGCGCTCAGGACAGGGGGCAATCAGCCCCAGCATTTT
many TRBJ1-1 TRBV6-2/TRBV6-3 NA CASSYSNSRALVETPMNTEAFF TGTGCCAGCAGTTACTCGAATTCCAGGGCCTTAGTAGAGACCCCAATGAACACTGAAGCTTTCTTT
many TRBJ2-2 TRBV5-1 NA CASSLTGPGELFF TGCGCCAGCAGCTTGACCGGTCCCGGGGAGCTGTTTTTT
NA TRBJ2-3 TRBV7-8 NA CASSLLPLDVDTQYF TGTGCCAGCAGCTTGCTCCCCTTAGATGTAGATACGCAGTATTTT
NA TRBJ2-2 TRBV28 TRBD2 CASSVGLAGVPNTGELFF TGTGCCAGCAGTGTGGGACTAGCGGGAGTACCAAACACCGGGGAGCTGTTTTTT
few TRBJ2-2 TRBV28 TRBD2 CASRRGGASPNTGELFF TGTGCCAGCAGGCGCGGGGGGGCTAGCCCGAACACCGGGGAGCTGTTTTTT
NA TRBJ1-1 TRBV29-1 NA CSVGRGAEAFF TGCAGCGTTGGAAGGGGGGCTGAAGCTTTCTTT
few TRBJ2-5 TRBV5-1 NA CASSRIAIETQYF TGCGCCAGCAGCCGAATTGCGATTGAGACCCAGTACTTC
many TRBJ2-1 TRBV5-1 TRBD1 CASRIWAGGNNEQFF TGCGCCAGCAGGATATGGGCAGGGGGAAACAATGAGCAGTTCTTC
few TRBJ1-1 TRBV20-1 TRBD1 CSARQGEVDTEAFF TGCAGTGCTAGACAGGGGGAGGTGGACACTGAAGCTTTCTTT
NA TRBJ2-3 TRBV7-9 TRBD1 CASSAGQGIVGYF TGTGCCAGCAGCGCAGGACAGGGAATCGTGGGGTATTTT
NA TRBJ2-1 TRBV20-1 TRBD1 CCARAPWGTGEDNEQFF TGCTGTGCTAGAGCCCCCTGGGGGACAGGGGAAGACAATGAGCAGTTCTTC
few TRBJ2-7 TRBV19 NA CASSIASSESYEQYF TGTGCCAGTAGTATAGCCTCTTCAGAATCCTACGAGCAGTACTTC
NA TRBJ2-1 TRBV5-4 NA CASSLEARGYNEQFF TGTGCCAGCAGCTTGGAAGCTAGGGGATACAATGAGCAGTTCTTC
many TRBJ2-2 TRBV5-6 NA CASSLILGNTGELFF TGTGCCAGCAGCTTGATCCTCGGGAACACCGGGGAGCTGTTTTTT
many TRBJ2-1 TRBV29-1 NA CSVENRDYNEQFF TGCAGCGTTGAGAACCGGGACTACAATGAGCAGTTCTTC
few TRBJ2-2 TRBV7-6 NA CASSLERTTANTGELFF TGTGCCAGCAGCTTAGAGAGGACGACGGCGAACACCGGGGAGCTGTTTTTT
many TRBJ2-1 TRBV20-1 NA CSAPSLARSYNEQFF TGCAGTGCCCCAAGTTTGGCGCGATCCTACAATGAGCAGTTCTTC
many TRBJ2-1 TRBV29-1 NA CSVERRRGNWHREQFF TGCAGCGTTGAACGTAGGAGGGGGAATTGGCATCGTGAGCAGTTCTTC
NA TRBJ2-1 TRBV20-1 TRBD2 CCARAGEGFSEQFF TGCTGTGCTAGGGCGGGGGAGGGCTTCAGTGAGCAGTTCTTC
many TRBJ2-1 TRBV20-1 NA CSASRPDNEQFF TGCAGTGCTAGCAGGCCCGACAATGAGCAGTTCTTC
many TRBJ1-2 TRBV6-1 NA CASRMTVLKAYGYTF TGTGCCAGCAGAATGACCGTCCTAAAGGCCTATGGCTACACCTTC
NA TRBJ1-5 TRBV20-1 NA CSARTAVNQPQHF TGCAGTGCTAGAACGGCCGTCAATCAGCCCCAGCATTTT
many TRBJ2-1 TRBV21-1 NA CASSKTEGGNEQFF TGTGCCAGCAGCAAAACCGAGGGGGGCAATGAGCAGTTCTTC
many TRBJ2-7 TRBV12-5 TRBD2 CAIGLAGVYEQYF TGTGCTATCGGACTAGCGGGAGTCTACGAGCAGTACTTC
few TRBJ2-1 TRBV5-1 TRBD2 CASTVGAGEINEQFF TGCGCCAGCACGGTCGGGGCGGGAGAGATCAATGAGCAGTTCTTC
many TRBJ1-1 TRBV5-1 NA CASSPLGTEAFF TGCGCCAGCAGCCCGCTTGGGACTGAAGCTTTCTTT
few TRBJ2-7 TRBV14 NA CASSQSVFSGQYF TGTGCCAGCAGCCAATCGGTATTTTCAGGGCAGTACTTC
many TRBJ1-2 TRBV7-8 TRBD1 CASSLAWTGPGYTF TGTGCCAGCAGCTTAGCTTGGACAGGGCCCGGCTACACCTTC
many TRBJ1-4 TRBV27 NA CASSAQGYNEKLFF TGTGCCAGCAGTGCTCAGGGTTATAATGAAAAACTGTTTTTT
many TRBJ1-6 TRBV12-3/TRBV12-4 TRBD1 CASSPQGLWNSPLHF TGTGCCAGCAGCCCACAGGGGTTGTGGAATTCACCCCTCCACTTT
many TRBJ2-5 TRBV20-1 NA CSATSHREYQETQYF TGCAGTGCCACTTCTCACAGGGAGTACCAAGAGACCCAGTACTTC
NA TRBJ2-1 TRBV7-9 TRBD2 CASSLEHLGGILNEQFF TGTGCCAGCAGCTTAGAACACCTCGGGGGGATTCTGAATGAGCAGTTCTTC
NA TRBJ2-1 TRBV7-8 NA CASSSKPRGHNEQFF TGTGCCAGCAGCTCAAAACCCAGGGGCCACAATGAGCAGTTCTTC
few TRBJ1-1 TRBV7-8 NA CASRLPRSQDSPNTEAFF TGTGCCAGCAGACTCCCTCGGTCACAGGACAGCCCGAACACTGAAGCTTTCTTT
few TRBJ2-7 TRBV15 TRBD2 CATSRLADPYEQYF TGTGCCACCAGCAGACTAGCGGATCCCTACGAGCAGTACTTC
many TRBJ2-1 TRBV6-5 NA CASSYPAGEQFF TGTGCCAGCAGTTACCCCGCAGGTGAGCAGTTCTTC
many TRBJ2-2 TRBV5-1 TRBD1 CASAPGTVFTGELFF TGCGCCAGCGCCCCCGGGACAGTCTTCACCGGGGAGCTGTTTTTT
few TRBJ2-6 TRBV30 NA CAWRGGSGANVLTF TGTGCCTGGAGAGGTGGCTCTGGGGCCAACGTCCTGACTTTC
NA TRBJ2-3 TRBV24-1 NA CATSDSRGRETTTDTQYF TGTGCCACCAGTGATTCGAGAGGACGGGAGACAACCACAGATACGCAGTATTTT